The sequence of this T cell receptor beta chain was determined in a study of beta chain features in type 1 diabetes. Findings and limits, study-wide: Shortening that was moderate but significant affected the TCRB CDR3s of Type 1 diabetes patients in all four CD4+ subsets.

Reverse transcription of all isolated RNA meant that expressed TCRB transcripts were sequenced. Produced via immunoSEQ multiplex PCR; TCRdb's table is partial and in-frame only. The repertoire holds 600,000 to 700,000 clones, with about an eighth as singletons. V lost 0 bases to trimming and J lost 7 bases; unmatched junction nucleotides: 5. This CDR3 spans 15 amino acids. Germline V gene sequence: CDR1 ENHRY, CDR2 SYGVKD. This clone was picked up a small number of times. Its antigen remains unidentified. The chain uses TRBV10-3 and TRBJ2-1, with 8 bases that match TRBD1. The specimen was naive CD4+ T cells from blood. The source of this sequence is a man aged 18 to 30 with type 1 diabetes. The CDR3 is CAISESRQGWNEQFF. DNA of the CDR3: TGTGCCATCAGTGAGTCGCGACAGGGGTGGAATGAGCAGTTCTTC.